This TCR beta chain was sequenced during a study of CD8+ T cells in alopecia areata. The length of the CDR3 is 16 residues. V lost 2 bases and J lost 4, with 17 bases in between. Germline lookup yields CDR1 MGHRA and CDR2 YSYEKL. RNA extraction and reverse transcription yielded cDNA as sequencing template. Generated by immunoSEQ multiplex PCR, the TCRdb table keeps only in-frame clones and is missing some. The top ten clones hold 16% of a sample with more than 90,000 clones, about 61% of them seen once. Regarding this clone: What it binds is unknown.

General observations from the study: With patients, TCR sharing proved less clear than in mice, a difference possibly related to HLA. Lesional scalp exceeded normal scalp in clonality, especially in alopecia totalis/universalis. Expanded CD8+ clones among the top 100, as well as scalp clonality, were significantly decreased by tofacitinib.

Treatment noted: oral pan-JAK inhibitor, 5-10 mg twice daily. The rearrangement links TRBV4-1 to TRBJ2-5, with unresolved D. The receptor comes from a human donor with alopecia areata. The sequencing here drew on CD8+ T cells sorted from blood, taken at approximately week 60, from a patient treated with tofacitinib. The CDR3 sequence is CASSQKVPEGTETQYF. CDR3 coding DNA: TGCGCCAGCAGCCAAAAAGTCCCCGAAGGCACAGAGACCCAGTACTTC.